The 30 T cell receptor beta chains given below trace back to one sample, sequenced in a study of blood T cells in healthy people across ages. Then a second PCR, running roughly 7 to 11 cycles, was carried out with a sample-barcoded 5' primer and a J-beta primer mix. One entry per CDR3 protein results from TCRdb running MiXCR on the 5' RACE reads. The table shows 1.4 million to 1.5 million distinct CDR3 sequences, with approximately 40% occurring only once. The sequenced sample consisted of blood. These TCRs come from a woman in her late teens or twenties in good health.

This chain links TRBV2 with TRBJ1-5; unclear D gene. Between the trimmed V and J ends, which lost 6 bases and 3 bases, there was a span of 9 bases. The germline V gene has CDR1 SNHLY and CDR2 FYNNEI. The CDR3 totals 13 residues. DNA of the CDR3: TGTGCCAGCAGGGTGGCTATCAATCAGCCCCAGCATTTT. Its translation: CASRVAINQPQHF.

This chain links TRBV2 with TRBJ2-3; the D is unclear. The length of the CDR3 is 13 residues. In germline, CDR1 is SNHLY, CDR2 FYNNEI. Trimming removed 7 bases at V and 3 bases at J, with 11 bases between. The CDR3 protein is CASIRDVTDTQYF. The DNA for the CDR3 is TGTGCCAGCATTAGGGATGTGACAGATACGCAGTATTTT.

This chain links TRBV19 with TRBJ2-3; D perhaps matches TRBD2 (6 bases). This CDR3 comprises 15 residues. Trimming stripped 4 bases from V and 6 bases from J, with 17 bases between. Germline CDR1 and CDR2: LNHDA and SQIVND (reference sequence). CDR3 in DNA: TGTGCCAGTAGTAAAACATTGATAGCGGAGGATACGCAGTATTTT. Translation: CASSKTLIAEDTQYF.

The rearrangement links TRBV7-9 to TRBJ2-3, with D unresolved. Germline CDR1 reads SEHNR; CDR2 reads FQNEAQ (reference sequence). CDR3 size: 13 residues. V lost 11 bases and J lost 2, with 14 bases in between. DNA of the CDR3: TGTGCCGGGGAAAGCGACCACACAGATACGCAGTATTTT. It is translated as CAGESDHTDTQYF.

This clonotype was counted ten times or more. The rearrangement links TRBV29-1 to TRBJ2-1; D ambiguous. Germline V gene lookup returns CDR1 SQVTM and CDR2 ANQGSEA. With 6 bases removed from V and 6 bases from J, the gap between germline ends came to 12 bases. The CDR3 has 12 amino acids. In DNA, the CDR3 is TGCAGCGTAACCAGCCAGATCAATGAGCAGTTCTTC. This translates into CSVTSQINEQFF.

This clonotype was detected ten times or more. V is TRBV20-1 and J is TRBJ1-6, with D possibly matching TRBD1 (6 bases). V gave up 2 bases and J gave up 6 bases, with 11 bases separating them. Per germline, CDR1 DFQATT and CDR2 SNEGSKA (reference sequence). The CDR3 consists of 14 residues. CDR3 loop: CSARTQGINSPLHF. The CDR3 DNA reads as TGCAGTGCTAGAACTCAGGGGATTAATTCACCCCTCCACTTT.

The chain carries TRBV11-2 and TRBJ2-1; TRBD1 might be the D (6 bases). In germline, CDR1 is SGHAT, CDR2 FQNNGV. Trimming removed 5 bases from V and 4 bases from J, with 12 bases in between. This CDR3 is 14 amino acids long. CDR3: CASSPQDRYNEQFF. The CDR3 coding sequence is TGTGCCAGCAGCCCCCAGGACAGATACAATGAGCAGTTCTTC.

The chain couples TRBV14 to TRBJ1-2, with 7 bases fitting TRBD1. The CDR3 is 15 amino acids. Germline V gene lookup returns CDR1 SGHDN and CDR2 FVKESK. Trimming cost V 3 bases and J 4 bases; bases outside gene matches: 8. This CDR3 reads CASSQPGTEFYGYTF. Written as DNA, the CDR3 is TGTGCCAGCAGCCAGCCTGGGACAGAGTTCTATGGCTACACCTTC.

This clonotype was detected a few times. The chain recombines TRBV20-1 with TRBJ2-5; the D gene is possibly TRBD1 (6 bases). This CDR3 spans 15 amino acids. V lost 3 bases, J lost 11 bases, and 25 bases lay in between. In germline, CDR1 is DFQATT, CDR2 SNEGSKA (reference sequence). DNA of the CDR3: TGCAGTGCTAGGGAGATGGACAGCCCCTGGATAGGACAGTACTTC. Residues: CSAREMDSPWIGQYF.

This clonotype was picked up a small number of times. The CDR3 DNA reads TGTGCCAGCAGCAAAGATAGGGGGAAAGACCAGTACTTC. Its translation: CASSKDRGKDQYF. The chain employs TRBV6-5 and TRBJ2-5, with D possibly TRBD1 on 6 matching bases. The CDR3 is made up of 13 amino acids. V lost 6 bases and J lost 10, with 18 bases in between. Germline CDR1 is MNHEY and CDR2 is SVGAGI.

A few counts support this clonotype. This chain links TRBV12-3 or TRBV12-4 with TRBJ1-1, with 7 bases matching TRBD1. The CDR3 spans 15 residues. Trimming at V came to 2 bases and at J to 4 bases, leaving 7 bases not matched to a gene. The CDR3, as DNA: TGTGCCAGCAGTTTAATAGGGGGCCAGCGCACTGAAGCTTTCTTT. The encoded protein is CASSLIGGQRTEAFF.

The chain is built from TRBV25-1 and TRBJ2-1, with 7 bases identical to TRBD2. Trimming took 10 bases from V and 5 from J; bases not matched to a gene: 5. From germline, CDR1 is MGHDK and CDR2 SYGVNS. This CDR3 has 12 amino acids. The CDR3 DNA follows: TGTGCCACCGACCGGGGGGACAATGAGCAGTTCTTC. This sequence encodes CATDRGDNEQFF.

The gene calls are TRBV7-2 and TRBJ2-1; 7 nucleotides align to TRBD2. This CDR3 comprises 15 residues. V lost 5 bases, J lost 6 bases, and 10 bases stayed unmatched. Germline CDR1 is SGHTA and CDR2 is FQGNSA. Written as DNA, the CDR3 is TGTGCCAGCAGCCAAGTCGGACTAGTTCCCAATGAGCAGTTCTTC. Protein sequence: CASSQVGLVPNEQFF.

The rearrangement joins TRBV12-3 or TRBV12-4 to TRBJ2-1; D not certain. With 6 bases removed from V and 3 bases from J, the gap between germline ends came to 6 bases. The CDR3 extends over 12 amino acids. The CDR3 spells CASRDIYNEQFF. The CDR3 coding sequence is TGTGCCAGCAGGGATATCTACAATGAGCAGTTCTTC.

A few counts support this clonotype. The gene calls are TRBV9 and TRBJ1-1; tentatively, D is TRBD1 (5 bases). Trimming took 0 bases from V and 1 from J, leaving 7 bases between them. This CDR3 is 14 amino acids long. Germline loops: CDR1 SGDLS, CDR2 YYNGEE. The CDR3 DNA sequence: TGTGCCAGCAGCGTAGCGGGGGGGAACACTGAAGCTTTCTTT. Its translation: CASSVAGGNTEAFF.

This clonotype was found a few times. The junction and the germline gene differ at one end; a read error may be behind it. This rearrangement joins TRBV20-1 to TRBJ2-7; 15 positions agree with TRBD2. This CDR3 has 16 amino acids. Germline V gene sequence: CDR1 DFQATT, CDR2 SNEGSKA (reference sequence). CDR3: CSAQGLAGGLSDEQYF. The CDR3, as DNA: TGCAGTGCCCAAGGACTAGCGGGAGGGCTCTCCGACGAGCAGTACTTC.

The chain employs TRBV20-1 and TRBJ2-7; possibly TRBD1 for D (5 bases). The CDR3 loop spans 15 amino acids. The V end lost 4 bases, the J end lost 0 bases, and 16 bases lay between the germline ends. CDR1 and CDR2 (germline): DFQATT, SNEGSKA (reference sequence). The CDR3 DNA reads TGCAGTGCTACCTCTCAGACAGATTTCTCCTACGAGCAGTACTTC. Residues: CSATSQTDFSYEQYF.

The chain uses TRBV12-3 or TRBV12-4 and TRBJ2-7, with TRBD1 identical over 10 bases. The CDR3 contains 14 residues. With 6 bases clipped from V and 6 bases from J, the junction kept 8 bases outside the gene matches. The DNA of the CDR3 is TGTGCCAGCAGCCGAGGGACAGGGGCCGGCGAGCAGTACTTC. Amino acid sequence: CASSRGTGAGEQYF.

This clonotype was counted only a few times. The chain joins TRBV5-1 to TRBJ1-6; D is uncertain. Germline V gene data show CDR1 as SGHRS and CDR2 as YFSETQ. The CDR3 contains 14 residues. The CDR3 loop reads CAAAWERINSPLHF. CDR3 DNA sequence: TGCGCAGCAGCGTGGGAGAGAATTAATTCACCCCTCCACTTT.

This chain uses TRBV18 with TRBJ2-7; 9 nucleotides line up with TRBD2. Germline trimming cut 5 bases from V and 9 bases from J; bases unmatched to any gene: 11. The CDR3 totals 14 residues. Germline values: CDR1 KGHSH, CDR2 LQKENI. CDR3 sequence: CASSDSIAGVVQYF. Written as DNA, the CDR3 is TGTGCCAGCTCAGATAGCATAGCGGGAGTTGTGCAGTACTTC. The entire variable domain, with the rest obtained from reference TRBV18 and TRBJ2-7, is as follows: NAGVMQNPRHLVRRRGQEARLRCSPMKGHSHVYWYRQLPEEGLKFMVYLQKENIIDESGMPKERFSAEFPKEGPSILRIQQVVRGDSAAYFCASSDSIAGVVQYFGPGTRLTVT.

The chain combines TRBV7-9 with TRBJ2-7; D uncertain. Per germline, CDR1 SEHNR and CDR2 FQNEAQ (reference sequence). The V and J ends lost 4 bases and 10 bases respectively, with 14 bases between them. The CDR3 is 12 amino acids. CDR3 sequence (DNA): TGTGCCAGCAGCTCCACGGACCCTCGACAGTACTTC. It is translated as CASSSTDPRQYF.

The CDR3 DNA reads as TGCAGTGCCGCGGGACGGACTAGCGGAAACACCGGGGAGCTGTTTTTT. It is translated as CSAAGRTSGNTGELFF. This chain uses TRBV20-1 with TRBJ2-2; 10 bases align to TRBD2. Trimming at V came to 6 bases and at J to 2 bases, leaving 9 bases not matched to a gene. The CDR3 runs to 16 residues. CDR1 and CDR2 from the germline V gene are DFQATT and SNEGSKA (reference sequence).

V and J are TRBV7-9 and TRBJ2-1, with 9 positions matching TRBD2. The CDR3 spans 15 residues. V lost 5 bases to trimming and J lost 7 bases; unmatched junction nucleotides: 9. Germline-derived CDR1 and CDR2 are SEHNR and FQNEAQ (reference sequence). In DNA form, the CDR3 reads TGTGCCAGCAGCCAAACCGGACTAGCGAGGAATGAGCAGTTCTTC. Amino acid sequence: CASSQTGLARNEQFF. Based on the CDR3 plus reference TRBV7-9 and TRBJ2-1, the full variable domain is DTGVSQNPRHKITKRGQNVTFRCDPISEHNRLYWYRQTLGQGPEFLTYFQNEAQLEKSRLLSDRFSAERPKGSFSTLEIQRTEQGDSAMYLCASSQTGLARNEQFFGPGTRLTVL.

This clonotype was recorded a few times. V gene TRBV6-5 combines with J gene TRBJ2-1, with 11 nucleotides matching TRBD2. V was pared by 6 bases and J by 9 bases, with 10 bases of the junction left unmatched. The CDR3 extends over 15 amino acids. CDR1 is MNHEY and CDR2 is SVGAGI in the germline V gene. DNA of the CDR3: TGTGCCAGCAGGCTCAAACTAGCGGGAGAGGCTGAGCAGTTCTTC. Translation gives CASRLKLAGEAEQFF.

This clonotype was seen a few times. The J gene is TRBJ1-5, the V gene TRBV10-3, with D tentatively TRBD1 (5 bases). V lost 5 bases, J lost 1 base, and 9 bases lay in between. The CDR3 length is 14 residues. Germline CDR1 reads ENHRY; CDR2 reads SYGVKD. This chain's CDR3 is CAISTDRSNQPQHF. The CDR3 DNA reads as TGTGCCATCAGTACCGACAGAAGCAATCAGCCCCAGCATTTT.

The chain has TRBV5-1 and TRBJ2-3, with no clear D. This CDR3 is 15 amino acids long. V lost 0 bases and J 2 bases, leaving 10 bases between the germline ends. Germline CDR1 is SGHRS and CDR2 is YFSETQ. The CDR3 coding sequence is TGCGCCAGCAGCTTGGCAGTTCCCCTCACAGATACGCAGTATTTT. Its translation is CASSLAVPLTDTQYF.

This clonotype turned up a few times. CDR3 DNA: TGTGCCAGCACCTGGGGGCAGAGCTCCTACGAGCAGTACTTC. Translated, it gives CASTWGQSSYEQYF. The chain joins TRBV6-2 or TRBV6-3 to TRBJ2-7; D might be TRBD1 (6 bases). The CDR3 consists of 14 residues. V lost 7 bases and J 0 bases, leaving 13 bases between the germline ends. Germline CDR1 and CDR2: MNHEY and SVGEGT.

The chain carries TRBV20-1 and TRBJ2-3, with TRBD2 matching over 7 bases. This CDR3 has 14 amino acids. Germline V CDR1 and CDR2: DFQATT, SNEGSKA (reference sequence). J gave up 2 bases and V 5 bases, and 7 bases lay outside the gene matches. The CDR3: CSAWRETNTDTQYF. In DNA form, the CDR3 reads TGCAGTGCTTGGCGGGAGACAAACACAGATACGCAGTATTTT.

CDR3 sequence (DNA): TGTGCCAGCAGTTACCCCGCGACAGGGGGCGAGCAGTACTTC. Amino acids: CASSYPATGGEQYF. The rearrangement links TRBV28 to TRBJ2-7; the match to TRBD1 covers 9 bases. Germline V gives CDR1 MDHEN, CDR2 SYDVKM. Trimming at V came to 4 bases and at J to 6 bases, leaving 7 bases not matched to a gene. This CDR3 is built from 14 residues. Complete variable domain (other parts from reference TRBV28 and TRBJ2-7): DVKVTQSSRYLVKRTGEKVFLECVQDMDHENMFWYRQDPGLGLRLIYFSYDVKMKEKGDIPEGYSVSREKKERFSLILESASTNQTSMYLCASSYPATGGEQYFGPGTRLTVT.

The CDR3 coding sequence is TGCAGTGCTGGTGAACCTAGGGGGGCAGGAACAGATACGCAGTATTTT. As protein: CSAGEPRGAGTDTQYF. The chain combines TRBV20-1 with TRBJ2-3; D possibly matches TRBD1 or TRBD2 (6 bases each). V dropped 5 bases and J dropped 3 bases, with 21 bases sitting between them. The germline V gene has CDR1 DFQATT and CDR2 SNEGSKA (reference sequence). The CDR3 is 16 amino acids.